The 23 T cell receptor beta chains in this list originate from one sample, sequenced in a study of T cells in Graves' hyperthyroidism and ophthalmopathy. RNA transcripts gave rise to amplified TCR beta CDR3 regions. The TCR CDR3 was amplified in a first-round RT-PCR using the HTBI primer set. TCRdb re-analysed the multiplex PCR reads in MiXCR, keeping a single row per CDR3 protein. Of approximately 430,000 distinct CDR3 sequences in the sample, approximately 15% were seen once. The sequenced material came from blood. All receptors come from a woman between 18 and 29 years old with Graves' hyperthyroidism.

A few counts support this clonotype. The chain has TRBV12-3 or TRBV12-4 and TRBJ2-7, with unresolved D. V was clipped by 2 bases and J by 5 bases, with 7 bases between them. This CDR3 comprises 12 residues. CDR3: CASSLLLDEQYF. CDR3 sequence (DNA): TGTGCCAGCAGTTTATTGTTAGACGAGCAGTACTTC.

This clonotype was found many times. This chain joins TRBV3-1 and TRBJ2-3; D is perhaps TRBD1 (6 bases). Per the germline V gene, CDR1 is LGHDT and CDR2 is YNNKEL (reference sequence). Trimming took off 0 bases at V and 12 bases at J, with 16 bases between the two ends. This CDR3 has 14 residues. The CDR3 DNA is TGTGCCAGCAGCCAAGATAGGGTGACAGGTCTCCAGTATTTT. It encodes CASSQDRVTGLQYF.

There are many counts of this clonotype. The chain couples TRBV9 to TRBJ2-1; 7 bases map to TRBD1. Germline V gene lookup returns CDR1 SGDLS and CDR2 YYNGEE. Trimming cost V 0 bases and J 5 bases; bases outside gene matches: 5. CDR3 length: 15 amino acids. CDR3 region: CASSVDGTANNEQFF. Here the CDR3 DNA reads TGTGCCAGCAGCGTAGATGGGACAGCAAACAATGAGCAGTTCTTC.

This clonotype was counted a single time. The chain recombines TRBV5-1 with TRBJ1-1; D might be TRBD1 (6 bases). The germline CDR1 and CDR2 sequences are SGHRS and YFSETQ. The V end lost 6 bases, the J end lost 5 bases, and 17 bases lay between the germline ends. The CDR3 is made up of 14 amino acids. The CDR3 DNA is TGCGCCAGCAAGCCGGGGGGGGCCCAAACTGAAGCTTTCTTT. This encodes CASKPGGAQTEAFF.

This clonotype was seen a few times. V usage is TRBV20-1 and J usage is TRBJ1-2; no firm D call. Germline V gene lookup returns CDR1 DFQATT and CDR2 SNEGSKA (reference sequence). V gave up 6 bases and J gave up 4 bases, with 12 bases separating them. The CDR3 has 12 amino acids. CDR3 amino acids: CSARAQAYGYTF. Here the CDR3 DNA reads TGCAGTGCCCGAGCACAAGCCTATGGCTACACCTTC.

The chain has TRBV29-1 and TRBJ2-1; D is unclear. Germline loops: CDR1 SQVTM, CDR2 ANQGSEA. The CDR3 is 13 amino acids. The V gene lost 5 bases and the J gene lost 7 bases, with 15 bases spanning the gap. In DNA form, the CDR3 reads TGCAGCGTTCCACAGCTACACGAAAATGAGCAGTTCTTC. This encodes CSVPQLHENEQFF.

This clonotype has at least ten counts. This rearrangement joins TRBV11-2 to TRBJ2-3; D might be TRBD2 (5 bases). The V end lost 0 bases, the J end lost 6 bases, and 13 bases lay between the germline ends. Germline V CDR1 and CDR2: SGHAT, FQNNGV. The CDR3 length is 15 residues. The CDR3 bases are TGTGCCAGCAGCTTAGACCGTGAGGGTTTCGATACGCAGTATTTT. As protein: CASSLDREGFDTQYF.

Many counts were recorded for this clonotype. V usage is TRBV5-4 and J usage is TRBJ1-1; D gene unclear. The V end was cut by 3 bases, the J end by 2 bases, with 17 bases between. The germline V gene has CDR1 SGHNT and CDR2 YYREEE (reference sequence). The CDR3 has 16 residues. The CDR3 DNA follows: TGTGCCAGCAGCTCTAGACGGCCGTATGGTAACACTGAAGCTTTCTTT. This translates into CASSSRRPYGNTEAFF.

This clonotype has only a few counts. The chain links TRBV27 to TRBJ1-1; D is ambiguous. Trimming stripped 4 bases from V and 7 bases from J, with 16 bases between. The CDR3 has 14 residues. From germline, CDR1 is MNHEY and CDR2 SMNVEV (reference sequence). CDR3 nucleotides: TGTGCCAGCAGTTATTCCCCGGTCCTTGGTGAAGCTTTCTTT. This encodes CASSYSPVLGEAFF.

This clonotype was detected ten times or more. The chain employs TRBV28 and TRBJ1-1; no reliable D call. The CDR3 runs to 13 residues. Trimming pared 4 bases from V and 7 bases from J, leaving 13 bases between. CDR1 is MDHEN and CDR2 is SYDVKM in the germline V gene. Here the CDR3 reads CASSSLLRYEAFF. Here the CDR3 DNA reads TGTGCCAGCAGTTCTCTTTTGCGCTATGAAGCTTTCTTT.

The V gene is TRBV3-1, the J gene TRBJ1-6, with 9 bases lining up with TRBD1. After removal of 8 bases from V and 1 base from J, the junction contained 3 bases not matched to a gene. The CDR3 sequence is 15 residues long. Germline V gene lookup returns CDR1 LGHDT and CDR2 YNNKEL (reference sequence). The CDR3 nucleotides are TGTGCCAGCCAGGGACAGGGTTCCTATAATTCACCCCTCCACTTT. Translating it yields CASQGQGSYNSPLHF.

On this clonotype itself: One base away lies a much larger clone, so this may be a sequencing read error. The gene calls are TRBV18 and TRBJ1-4; tentative D call: TRBD1 (5 bases). The CDR3 runs to 15 residues. Germline-derived CDR1 and CDR2 are KGHSH and LQKENI. CDR3 sequence reads: CVSSPLGAINEKLFF. The CDR3 coding sequence is TGTGTCAGCTCACCACTAGGGGCGATTAATGAAAAACTGTTTTTT.

This clonotype occurred many times. The chain recombines TRBV6-1 with TRBJ1-1; D is ambiguous. The CDR3 extends over 14 amino acids. Deletions cut 5 bases from V and 2 bases from J, with 12 bases between. Germline V CDR1 and CDR2: MNHNS, SASEGT. The CDR3 DNA reads TGTGCCAGCAGTTATTCCGGGATTAACACTGAAGCTTTCTTT. It encodes CASSYSGINTEAFF.

This clonotype was counted between two and nine times. The V call is TRBV4-1, the J call TRBJ1-2; D not resolved. In germline, CDR1 is MGHRA, CDR2 YSYEKL. This CDR3 is built from 14 residues. The germline V and J ends were trimmed by 3 bases and 4 bases, with 12 bases remaining between them. The CDR3 sequence: CASSHPGRTYGYTF. The CDR3 DNA follows: TGCGCCAGCAGCCACCCCGGACGGACCTATGGCTACACCTTC.

This clonotype was counted at least ten times. The chain uses TRBV5-5 and TRBJ1-2; 8 bases line up with TRBD1. The CDR3 is made up of 17 amino acids. V shed 4 bases and J 6 bases; nucleotides not matched to a gene: 17. Germline V gene data show CDR1 as SGHKS and CDR2 as YYEKEE (reference sequence). CDR3 nucleotide sequence: TGTGCCAGCAGCCTCAGTCTAACTGGACAGGGAGTCAATGGCTACACCTTC. This codes for CASSLSLTGQGVNGYTF. The whole variable domain, remainder taken from reference TRBV5-5 and TRBJ1-2, is DAGVTQSPTHLIKTRGQQVTLRCSPISGHKSVSWYQQVLGQGPQFIFQYYEKEERGRGNFPDRFSARQFPNYSSELNVNALLLGDSALYLCASSLSLTGQGVNGYTFGSGTRLTVV.

In its sample, this clonotype was seen many times. V is TRBV6-1 and J is TRBJ2-7; D unclear. CDR3 length: 12 residues. The germline CDR1 and CDR2 sequences are MNHNS and SASEGT. V was pared by 2 bases and J by 4 bases, with 6 bases between. This CDR3 is CASSEWGYEQYF. The CDR3 region has the DNA TGTGCCAGCAGTGAATGGGGTTACGAGCAGTACTTC.

In this sample, this clonotype turned up many times. This sequence joins TRBV20-1 and TRBJ2-1; D unresolved. The germline CDR1 and CDR2 sequences are DFQATT and SNEGSKA (reference sequence). Trimming cost V 3 bases and J 3 bases, with 9 bases left between them. The CDR3 contains 13 residues. CDR3 region: CSASGPHYNEQFF. The CDR3 bases are TGCAGTGCTAGTGGGCCTCACTACAATGAGCAGTTCTTC.

This sequence joins TRBV14 and TRBJ1-4; D is possibly TRBD1 (5 bases). The CDR3 runs 16 residues. Trimming shortened V by 2 bases and J by 8 bases, and 18 bases separated the two germline ends. In germline, CDR1 is SGHDN, CDR2 FVKESK. CDR3 in DNA: TGTGCCAGCAGCCAATCCCCAGGGCGGGTCTCGGAAAAACTGTTTTTT. Its translation is CASSQSPGRVSEKLFF.

This clonotype was found many times. The gene calls are TRBV7-2 and TRBJ2-4; D may correspond to TRBD1 or TRBD2 (5 bases each). This CDR3 contains 19 residues. Germline CDR1 reads SGHTA; CDR2 reads FQGNSA. V was shortened by 4 bases and J by 0 bases, with 22 bases between the two germline ends. The CDR3 region is CASSSSPGAMSLAKNIQYF. CDR3 DNA sequence: TGTGCCAGCAGCTCTTCCCCCGGGGCTATGTCCCTAGCCAAAAACATTCAGTACTTC.

In this sample, this clonotype turned up many times. This chain connects TRBV2 to TRBJ2-3, with 11 bases identical to TRBD2. The germline CDR1 and CDR2 sequences are SNHLY and FYNNEI. V lost 6 bases, J lost 2 bases, and 7 bases stayed unmatched. The CDR3 is 16 residues long. The CDR3 sequence is CASRNRLAGPTDTQYF. CDR3 nucleotides: TGTGCCAGCAGGAACAGACTAGCGGGACCCACAGATACGCAGTATTTT.

This clonotype has ten or more counts. CDR3 DNA sequence: TGTGCCAGCAAGGGGGGGGGGAATGGAGATACGCAGTATTTT. Translating gives CASKGGGNGDTQYF. The chain links TRBV28 to TRBJ2-3, with D possibly being TRBD2 (7 bases). The germline CDR1 and CDR2 sequences are MDHEN and SYDVKM. V lost 7 bases to trimming and J lost 5 bases, with 16 bases between them. This CDR3 contains 14 residues.

This clonotype has ten or more counts. The gene calls are TRBV5-1 and TRBJ2-5; 9 positions agree with TRBD2. Germline trimming cut 3 bases from V and 5 bases from J; bases unmatched to any gene: 5. Germline V CDR1 and CDR2: SGHRS, YFSETQ. The CDR3 is made up of 14 amino acids. The CDR3 is CASSWGTSWETQYF. The CDR3 DNA reads TGCGCCAGCAGCTGGGGGACTAGCTGGGAGACCCAGTACTTC.

This clonotype was detected ten times or more. The J gene is TRBJ2-3, the V gene TRBV10-3; the D gene is possibly TRBD2 (6 bases). This CDR3 contains 16 residues. V was cut by 2 bases and J by 7 bases, with 19 bases left in between. The germline V gene has CDR1 ENHRY and CDR2 SYGVKD. CDR3 DNA: TGTGCCATCAGTGAGGGGGACTCCACCGCCTCGTATACGCAGTATTTT. Amino acid sequence: CAISEGDSTASYTQYF.